The rows below give T cell receptor beta chains drawn from one sample of a study of T-cell memory formation after mild COVID-19. MiXCR, run by TCRdb on the 5' RACE reads, gives a single entry per CDR3 protein. The data hold some 600,000 distinct CDR3 sequences, with around 15% observed a single time. Sequenced material: PBMCs or a T cell subset sorted from them (not recorded which). Receptor source: an adult woman who had mild COVID-19 (a few samples of this study predate the infection). Cell type and time point are not known. Both conserved end residues are part of each CDR3. A D gene is named only where the DNA matches it firmly. Size is stated for part of the rows, as once, few or many counts, or as a class when the clone is expanded.

v_call	j_call	clone_size	d_call	cdr3_length	cdr3_nt	cdr3_aa
TRBV18	TRBJ2-2	many	NA	15	TGTGCCAGCTCACCACAAGGAACGAACACCGGGGAGCTGTTTTTT	CASSPQGTNTGELFF
TRBV6-2/TRBV6-3	TRBJ2-1	NA	NA	13	TGTGCCAGCAGTTACTCAACCGTAGGGGAGCAGTTCTTC	CASSYSTVGEQFF
TRBV9	TRBJ2-1	few	NA	16	TGTGCCAGCAGACCGGGGGCCTCAAGCTCCTACAATGAGCAGTTCTTC	CASRPGASSSYNEQFF
TRBV7-2	TRBJ1-3	NA	NA	15	TGTGCCAGCAGCCCCTTAGGGGGTGTTGGAAACACCATATATTTT	CASSPLGGVGNTIYF
TRBV12-3/TRBV12-4	TRBJ2-1	NA	TRBD2	16	TGTGCCAGCAGTGCTAGGTCCCGTAGCGGGGCAGAGGATAGGTTCTTC	CASSARSRSGAEDRFF
TRBV20-1	TRBJ1-2	NA	NA	14	TGCAGTGCTAGAAATACAGGAGCTAACTATGGCTACACCTTC	CSARNTGANYGYTF
TRBV20-1	TRBJ1-1	NA	NA	12	TGCAGTGCAACAAGGGTGAACACTGAAGCTTTCTTT	CSATRVNTEAFF
TRBV20-1	TRBJ2-1	NA	NA	11	TGCAGTGCTGAAATCTACAATGAGCAGTTCTTC	CSAEIYNEQFF
TRBV15	TRBJ2-3	few	TRBD2	16	TGTGCCACCAGCAGAGTACTAGCGGGAGCCAACTATACGCAGTATTTT	CATSRVLAGANYTQYF
TRBV5-4	TRBJ1-4	many	TRBD1	15	TGTGCCAGCAGCTTGGGACAGGGAGGCAATGAAAAACTGTTTTTT	CASSLGQGGNEKLFF
TRBV6-2/TRBV6-3	TRBJ2-2	NA	TRBD2	13	TGTGCCAGCGTAGCGGGATTGACCGGGGAGCTGTTTTTT	CASVAGLTGELFF
TRBV19	TRBJ2-7	few	TRBD1	13	TGTGCCACCACGGACAGGGCCAACTACGAGCAGTACTTC	CATTDRANYEQYF
TRBV18	TRBJ2-7	few	TRBD1	13	TGTGCCAGCTCACCCCGACAGGGCGGGGAGCAGTACTTC	CASSPRQGGEQYF
TRBV12-3/TRBV12-4	TRBJ1-3	NA	NA	12	TGTGCCAGCAGTTTAGCCGGCGGCACCATATATTTT	CASSLAGGTIYF
TRBV4-2	TRBJ2-3	few	TRBD2	15	TGTGCCAGCAGCCAAAGCGGGGGAAGTAGAGACACGCAGTATTTT	CASSQSGGSRDTQYF
TRBV24-1	TRBJ2-1	NA	TRBD2	14	TGTGCCACCAGTGACTCGGGACTACTCAGTGAGCAGTTCTTC	CATSDSGLLSEQFF
TRBV12-3/TRBV12-4	TRBJ2-1	NA	NA	13	TGTGCCAGCAGTTTCGTGTTAGTCAATGAGCAGTTCTTC	CASSFVLVNEQFF
TRBV10-3	TRBJ2-2	NA	NA	20	TGTGCCATCAGTGAGTCGAAACGGGCTCAGGCAACGGGGCCCACCGGGGAGCTGTTTTTT	CAISESKRAQATGPTGELFF
TRBV5-1	TRBJ2-1	NA	NA	15	TGCGCCAGCAGCTTGGACAGGGCACTGTACAATGAGCAGTTCTTC	CASSLDRALYNEQFF
TRBV24-1	TRBJ2-2	NA	TRBD1	16	TGTGCCACCAGTGAGCCGCCGGGACAGGGCCACGGGGAGCTGTTTTTT	CATSEPPGQGHGELFF
TRBV5-1	TRBJ2-7	few	TRBD1	14	TGCGCCAGCAGCAGTACCGGGACAGGGGACGAGCAGTACTTC	CASSSTGTGDEQYF
TRBV5-1	TRBJ2-5	NA	TRBD2	16	TGCGCCAGCAGCATTGCGAAGCGGGGAGGGCAAGAGACCCAGTACTTC	CASSIAKRGGQETQYF
TRBV5-1	TRBJ2-2	NA	NA	12	TGCGCCAGCGGTTCGCCCACCGGGGAGCTGTTTTTT	CASGSPTGELFF
TRBV24-1	TRBJ2-7	NA	TRBD1	16	TGTGCCACCAGTGAGCCGGACAGGGAAGCTATCTACGAGCAGTACTTC	CATSEPDREAIYEQYF
TRBV5-1	TRBJ2-7	NA	NA	14	TGCGCCAGTACGACCGGGACAAGTGGGGACGAGCAGTACTTC	CASTTGTSGDEQYF
TRBV12-3/TRBV12-4	TRBJ2-5	NA	NA	15	TGTGCCAGCAGTCCCCATCTTTGGGATGTGGAGACCCAGTACTTC	CASSPHLWDVETQYF
TRBV6-5	TRBJ2-7	NA	NA	13	TGTGCCAGCAGTTACCCAGGAGGTGGGCGGCCGTACTTC	CASSYPGGGRPYF
TRBV10-3	TRBJ2-3	NA	TRBD1	14	TGTGCCACCCTCCGGGACAGGGTTTCAGATACTCAGTATTTT	CATLRDRVSDTQYF
TRBV12-3/TRBV12-4	TRBJ2-6	NA	NA	18	TGTGCCAGCAGTCCCCGGACAGTTCGGACCTCTGGGGCCAACGTCCTGACTTTC	CASSPRTVRTSGANVLTF
TRBV7-9	TRBJ2-1	many	TRBD2	11	TGTGCCAGCACCGGGGGGGGTGAGCAGTTCTTC	CASTGGGEQFF
TRBV10-3	TRBJ2-5	NA	NA	16	TGTGCCATCAGTGAGTCGGGGGACACGGCCTTGGAGACCCAGTACTTC	CAISESGDTALETQYF
TRBV7-9	TRBJ2-2	few	TRBD1	18	TGTGCCAGCAGCTCAGACAGGGCCGTCGTCGTTAACACCGGGGAGCTGTTTTTT	CASSSDRAVVVNTGELFF
TRBV11-2	TRBJ1-4	many	TRBD1	17	TGTGCCAGCAGCTCGCATAACAGGGGTTCAACTAATGAAAAACTGTTTTTT	CASSSHNRGSTNEKLFF
TRBV9	TRBJ2-1	NA	NA	13	TGTGCCAGCAGCGCTGAACCATACAATGAGCAGTTCTTC	CASSAEPYNEQFF
TRBV12-3/TRBV12-4	TRBJ1-2	NA	TRBD1	15	TGTGCCAGCAGTCCGGGACAGGGATTTAACTATGGCTACACCTTC	CASSPGQGFNYGYTF
TRBV20-1	TRBJ1-4	once	NA	11	TGCAGTGCTAGCCACAGAGAAAAACTGTTTTTT	CSASHREKLFF
TRBV20-1	TRBJ2-3	few	TRBD2	17	TGCAGTGCTAGAGTAACTAGCGGGAGGCCTAGCACAGATACGCAGTATTTT	CSARVTSGRPSTDTQYF